The subject of this entry is one T cell receptor beta chain. The antigen remains unidentified. Only in-frame clones appear in the TCRdb table, and some are missing; sequencing was by immunoSEQ multiplex PCR. Counted here are about 520,000 clones, around 96% occurring once; the ten biggest clones make up approximately 0.06%. This sample is part of a study of shared clonotypes between healthy human individuals. Whole-study context: Each donor had three CD4 naive, three CD4 memory, two CD8 naive and one CD8 memory plate.

The V gene lost 2 bases and the J gene lost 3 bases, with 11 bases spanning the gap. CDR1 and CDR2 (germline): SGHRS, YFSETQ. CDR3 length: 15 amino acids. Study-level points and caveats: About 5% of naive CD4 clonotypes were common to a few donors. Only blood was sampled; tissue repertoires likely differ.

The clonotype was recovered from a woman aged 25 to 39 in good health. The rearrangement joins TRBV5-1 to TRBJ1-4; D ambiguous. Sequencing was carried out using naive CD4+ T cells sorted from blood. Described subset: CD45RA+ positively selected. The CDR3 sequence: CASSFRAGANEKLFF. CDR3 DNA: TGCGCCAGCAGCTTCCGGGCGGGAGCTAATGAAAAACTGTTTTTT. Full variable domain (remainder filled in from reference TRBV5-1 and TRBJ1-4): KAGVTQTPRYLIKTRGQQVTLSCSPISGHRSVSWYQQTPGQGLQFLFEYFSETQRNKGNFPGRFSGRQFSNSRSEMNVSTLELGDSALYLCASSFRAGANEKLFFGSGTQLSVL.